Each of the 29 T cell receptor beta chains below was sequenced from the same sample in a study of blood T cell repertoires in COVID-19 (dated by TCRdb to 2020 to 2021). The library was made by the immunoSEQ multiplex PCR assay. Not all clones reach the TCRdb copy of this immuneACCESS table, which keeps in-frame sequences only. Checked studies attribute under half of the gap to unresolved V genes and leave the rest unexplained. This sample comprises 180,000 or so clones, roughly nine tenths of them detected only once. The top ten clonotypes cover roughly 6.7% of the sample. The specimen sequenced was peripheral blood. The receptor set was obtained from a man aged 35 to 55 with acute or convalescent COVID-19.

The chain is built from TRBV19 and TRBJ2-7; TRBD1 matches 8 bases. This CDR3 comprises 18 residues. The germline V gene has CDR1 LNHDA and CDR2 SQIVND (reference sequence). With 3 bases clipped from V and 2 bases from J, the junction kept 15 bases outside the gene matches. The CDR3 region has the DNA TGTGCCAGTAGTATGGGTTGGCGGGACAGGTCGTCGGCCTACGAGCAGTACTTC. Translating it yields CASSMGWRDRSSAYEQYF.

The chain joins TRBV6-5 to TRBJ2-7; the D gene is possibly TRBD1 (6 bases). This CDR3 region has 14 residues. The V gene lost 2 bases and the J gene lost 0 bases, with 8 bases spanning the gap. Germline CDR1 is MNHEY and CDR2 is SVGAGI. Here the CDR3 DNA reads TGTGCCAGCAGTTACGGACAGCTCTCCTACGAGCAGTACTTC. Encoded protein: CASSYGQLSYEQYF.

This chain uses TRBV19 with TRBJ2-1; D call uncertain. The CDR3 contains 13 residues. Germline V gene lookup returns CDR1 LNHDA and CDR2 SQIVND (reference sequence). V was shortened by 1 base and J by 10 bases, with 11 bases between the two germline ends. Here the CDR3 reads CASSIGPSSEQFF. The CDR3 coding sequence is TGTGCCAGTAGTATAGGGCCCTCCTCGGAGCAGTTCTTC.

This sequence joins TRBV3-1 (or the pseudogene TRBV3-2) and TRBJ1-2; D uncertain. Germline assignment: CDR1 LGHDT and CDR2 YNNKEL (reference sequence). The length of the CDR3 is 16 residues. V lost 0 bases and J lost 4, with 15 bases in between. The DNA for the CDR3 is TGTGCCAGCAGCCAAGATTTGCAGGCTCCGGTCTATGGCTACACCTTC. Amino acids: CASSQDLQAPVYGYTF.

This chain joins TRBV6-5 and TRBJ1-6, with D uncertain. The CDR3 runs 15 residues. V was clipped by 0 bases and J by 7 bases, with 10 bases between them. CDR1 and CDR2 from the germline V gene are MNHEY and SVGAGI. The CDR3 reads CASSYSASANSPLHF. The CDR3 nucleotides are TGTGCCAGCAGTTACTCGGCCAGTGCAAATTCACCCCTCCACTTT.

The rearrangement uses TRBV19 and TRBJ2-1; 7 bases align to TRBD1. V lost 6 bases to trimming and J lost 0 bases; unmatched junction nucleotides: 8. The CDR3 extends over 16 amino acids. Germline V gene data show CDR1 as LNHDA and CDR2 as SQIVND (reference sequence). The CDR3 sequence: CASRRGGNPSYNEQFF. As DNA, the CDR3 is TGTGCCAGTAGAAGAGGGGGCAATCCCTCCTACAATGAGCAGTTCTTC.

The J gene is TRBJ2-3, the V gene TRBV14, with 8 bases matching TRBD1. The CDR3 sequence is 15 residues long. CDR1 and CDR2 from the germline V gene are SGHDN and FVKESK. V shed 3 bases, J shed 3 bases, and the junction held 5 bases outside the gene matches. The DNA of the CDR3 is TGTGCCAGCAGCCATGGACAGGGTGGGACAGATACGCAGTATTTT. Translation: CASSHGQGGTDTQYF.

In this sample, this clone turned up a few times. CDR3 residues: CASSLDRGRVETQYF. As DNA, the CDR3 is TGTGCCAGCAGCCTCGACAGGGGGCGCGTGGAGACCCAGTACTTC. The chain joins TRBV11-3 to TRBJ2-5, with 10 positions matching TRBD1. Trimming removed 5 bases from V and 5 bases from J; junction bases left unmatched: 8. Germline CDR1 reads SGHNT; CDR2 reads YENEEA. CDR3 length equals 15 residues. Complete variable domain (other parts from reference TRBV11-3 and TRBJ2-5): EAGVVQSPRYKIIEKKQPVAFWCNPISGHNTLYWYLQNLGQGPELLIRYENEEAVDDSQLPKDRFSAERLKGVDSTLKIQPAELGDSAVYLCASSLDRGRVETQYFGPGTRLLVL.

The chain joins TRBV30 to TRBJ1-6; D gene uncertain. Germline CDR1 and CDR2: GTSNPN and SVGIG (reference sequence). The CDR3 contains 14 residues. V was clipped by 3 bases and J by 4 bases, with 10 bases between them. Here the CDR3 reads CAWREAGYNSPLHF. The DNA for the CDR3 is TGTGCCTGGAGGGAGGCGGGTTATAATTCACCCCTCCACTTT.

The DNA of the CDR3 is TGTGCCAGCAGCCGAAGCGGGGGTTCACCCTACGAGCAGTACTTC. Its translation: CASSRSGGSPYEQYF. The chain uses TRBV14 and TRBJ2-7; TRBD2 aligns across 8 bases. The V and J ends lost 4 bases and 2 bases, in that order; junction bases with no gene match: 7. The CDR3 totals 15 residues. CDR1 is SGHDN, CDR2 FVKESK, per germline.

In this sample, this clone turned up a few times. This chain joins TRBV7-9 and TRBJ1-2; tentatively, D is TRBD1 (5 bases). Germline loops: CDR1 SEHNR, CDR2 FQNEAQ (reference sequence). The CDR3 covers 13 residues. Trimming took off 11 bases at V and 3 bases at J, with 16 bases between the two ends. The CDR3: CAGQHKGDYGYTF. CDR3 coding DNA: TGTGCCGGGCAACATAAAGGGGACTATGGCTACACCTTC.

V gene TRBV5-1 combines with J gene TRBJ2-3; no clear D gene. Deletions cut 2 bases from V and 1 base from J, with 11 bases between. The germline CDR1 and CDR2 sequences are SGHRS and YFSETQ. This CDR3 is built from 15 residues. The CDR3 DNA sequence: TGCGCCAGCAGCTTCCGGGTCGAGGGCACAGATACGCAGTATTTT. Amino acid sequence: CASSFRVEGTDTQYF.

This rearrangement joins TRBV27 to TRBJ1-5; TRBD1 matches at 7 bases. The J segment lost 4 bases and the V segment lost 6 bases, leaving 0 bases of the junction unmatched. The CDR3 totals 12 residues. The germline gives CDR1 MNHEY, CDR2 SMNVEV (reference sequence). As DNA, the CDR3 is TGTGCCAGCAGGACAGGGAATCAGCCCCAGCATTTT. It yields the protein CASRTGNQPQHF.

The genes are TRBV7-9 and TRBJ1-1; no firm D call. The length of the CDR3 is 15 residues. V lost 1 base, J lost 0 bases, and 9 bases lay in between. Germline loops: CDR1 SEHNR, CDR2 FQNEAQ (reference sequence). CDR3 residues: CASSLGQVLNTEAFF. CDR3 sequence (DNA): TGTGCCAGCAGCTTAGGGCAGGTGCTGAACACTGAAGCTTTCTTT.

V is TRBV10-2 and J is TRBJ2-7; TRBD1 matches 8 bases. This CDR3 has 11 amino acids. With 8 bases clipped from V and 9 bases from J, the junction kept 6 bases outside the gene matches. Germline-derived CDR1 and CDR2 are WSHSY and SAAADI. CDR3 protein: CASEAGGGQYF. The CDR3 DNA reads as TGCGCCAGCGAGGCAGGGGGCGGGCAGTACTTC.

The chain uses TRBV10-1 and TRBJ2-1; a weak D match, TRBD2 (6 bases). Germline V gene lookup returns CDR1 WNHNN and CDR2 SYGVQD (reference sequence). The CDR3 length is 19 residues. With 0 bases removed from V and 1 base from J, the gap between germline ends came to 19 bases. The CDR3, as DNA: TGCGCCAGCAGTGAGTCGACGGAGGGATGGATGATGTCCTACAATGAGCAGTTCTTC. Its protein product is CASSESTEGWMMSYNEQFF.

The CDR3 spells CASSSSGGYNYNEQFF. DNA for the CDR3: TGTGCCAGCAGCTCTAGCGGGGGTTACAATTACAATGAGCAGTTCTTC. V gene TRBV9 combines with J gene TRBJ2-1; 10 positions agree with TRBD2. J was trimmed by 4 bases and V by 4 bases; bases with no gene match: 8. The CDR3 contains 16 residues. Germline CDR1 is SGDLS and CDR2 is YYNGEE.

The chain uses TRBV7-2 and TRBJ1-6; tentatively, D is TRBD1 (5 bases). The V end lost 5 bases, the J end lost 10 bases, and 15 bases lay between the germline ends. CDR1 SGHTA and CDR2 FQGNSA come from the germline V gene. The CDR3 is made up of 14 amino acids. The DNA for the CDR3 is TGTGCCAGCAGCCTAGGGACGGAGGGGTCACCCCTCCACTTT. The encoded protein is CASSLGTEGSPLHF.

The chain joins TRBV2 to TRBJ2-3, with TRBD1 identical over 8 bases. With 1 base clipped from V and 1 base from J, the junction kept 7 bases outside the gene matches. The germline CDR1 and CDR2 sequences are SNHLY and FYNNEI. The CDR3 length is 17 residues. The CDR3 nucleotides read TGTGCCAGCAGTGAAGATTGGACAGGGAGAGGCACAGATACGCAGTATTTT. Its protein product is CASSEDWTGRGTDTQYF.

The chain links TRBV7-2 to TRBJ2-7; tentative D call: TRBD2 (6 bases). Germline assignment: CDR1 SGHTA and CDR2 FQGNSA. The CDR3 contains 14 residues. V lost 6 bases and J lost 5, with 17 bases in between. This CDR3 is CASSKWRGSDEQYF. The CDR3 DNA sequence: TGTGCCAGCAGTAAATGGAGGGGTTCGGACGAGCAGTACTTC. The entire variable domain, with the rest obtained from reference TRBV7-2 and TRBJ2-7, is as follows: GAGVSQSPSNKVTEKGKDVELRCDPISGHTALYWYRQSLGQGLEFLIYFQGNSAPDKSGLPSDRFSAERTGGSVSTLTIQRTQQEDSAVYLCASSKWRGSDEQYFGPGTRLTVT.

This clone was seen once. The gene calls are TRBV5-1 and TRBJ2-7; the match to TRBD1 covers 7 bases. V was pared by 0 bases and J by 3 bases, with 6 bases of the junction left unmatched. This CDR3 spans 15 amino acids. Germline V gene sequence: CDR1 SGHRS, CDR2 YFSETQ. In DNA form, the CDR3 reads TGCGCCAGCAGCTTGGAAGGGCGACAGGGCTACGAGCAGTACTTC. It specifies CASSLEGRQGYEQYF.

The gene calls are TRBV7-2 and TRBJ2-5; TRBD1 matches 7 bases. The CDR3 contains 14 residues. Trimming removed 5 bases from V and 5 bases from J; junction bases left unmatched: 8. Germline-derived CDR1 and CDR2 are SGHTA and FQGNSA. CDR3 DNA sequence: TGTGCCAGCAGCCCCTTAGGGGGCACGGAGACCCAGTACTTC. It encodes CASSPLGGTETQYF.

The V and J genes are TRBV6-5 and TRBJ2-2, with a possible D match to TRBD2 (5 bases). V lost 7 bases and J 4 bases, leaving 16 bases between the germline ends. The CDR3 sequence is 15 residues long. The V gene's germline CDR1 is MNHEY and CDR2 SVGAGI. CDR3 nucleotide sequence: TGTGCCAGCATCCCGGGCACCGCGGGCACCGGGGAGCTGTTTTTT. This encodes CASIPGTAGTGELFF.

The V call is TRBV30, the J call TRBJ2-7, with 9 bases fitting TRBD1. The CDR3 runs 12 residues. Trimming cost V 5 bases and J 2 bases; bases outside gene matches: 1. Germline assignment: CDR1 GTSNPN and CDR2 SVGIG (reference sequence). Here the CDR3 DNA reads TGTGCCTGGGGGACAGGGCCCTACGAGCAGTACTTC. As protein: CAWGTGPYEQYF.

The V call is TRBV12-3 or TRBV12-4, the J call TRBJ1-2; D unresolved. Trimming pared 2 bases from V and 7 bases from J, leaving 8 bases between. This CDR3 spans 12 amino acids. The CDR3 DNA sequence: TGTGCCAGCAGTTTATCGACGGGTGGCTACACCTTC. Translation: CASSLSTGGYTF.

This chain connects TRBV6-5 to TRBJ1-6; 8 bases are shared with TRBD1. Germline loops: CDR1 MNHEY, CDR2 SVGAGI. CDR3 length equals 14 residues. The V and J ends lost 6 bases and 10 bases, in that order; junction bases with no gene match: 8. CDR3 amino acids: CASSLTGDWSPLHF. The DNA of the CDR3 is TGTGCCAGCAGCCTGACAGGGGACTGGTCACCCCTCCACTTT.

The V call is TRBV9, the J call TRBJ1-2; TRBD1 matches at 7 bases. Germline loops: CDR1 SGDLS, CDR2 YYNGEE. The ends lost 0 bases at V and 6 bases at J; junction bases unmatched: 2. CDR3 length equals 13 residues. The chain's CDR3 is CASSVVTGDGYTF. In DNA, the CDR3 is TGTGCCAGCAGCGTAGTCACAGGGGATGGCTACACCTTC.

A few counts support this clone. The chain couples TRBV4-3 to TRBJ1-6; 9 bases align to TRBD1. Looked up from germline, CDR1 is LGHNA and CDR2 is YSLEER. V lost 1 base, J lost 7 bases, and 5 bases stayed unmatched. The CDR3 is made up of 16 amino acids. CDR3 DNA: TGCGCCAGCAGCCAAGGGCCCGGGACAGGGAATTCACCCCTCCACTTT. This encodes CASSQGPGTGNSPLHF.

The genes are TRBV2 and TRBJ1-1, with D unclear. Germline V gives CDR1 SNHLY, CDR2 FYNNEI. V gave up 8 bases and J gave up 5 bases, with 18 bases separating them. The CDR3 runs 14 residues. The CDR3 is CASSGAGSRTEAFF. CDR3 in DNA: TGTGCCAGCTCAGGAGCGGGGTCGCGGACTGAAGCTTTCTTT.